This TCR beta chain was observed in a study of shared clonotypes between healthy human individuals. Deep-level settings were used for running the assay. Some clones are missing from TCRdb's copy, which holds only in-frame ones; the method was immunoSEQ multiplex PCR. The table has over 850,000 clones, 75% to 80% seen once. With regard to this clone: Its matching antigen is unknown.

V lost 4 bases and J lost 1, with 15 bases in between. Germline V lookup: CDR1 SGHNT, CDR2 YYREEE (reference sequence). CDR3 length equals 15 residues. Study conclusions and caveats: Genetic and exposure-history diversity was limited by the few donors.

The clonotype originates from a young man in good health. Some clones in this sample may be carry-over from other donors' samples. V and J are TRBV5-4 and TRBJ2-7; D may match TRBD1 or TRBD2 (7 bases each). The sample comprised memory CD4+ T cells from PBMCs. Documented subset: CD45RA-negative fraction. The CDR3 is CASSPGGTTSYEQYF. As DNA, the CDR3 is TGTGCCAGCAGCCCAGGGGGGACTACATCCTACGAGCAGTACTTC. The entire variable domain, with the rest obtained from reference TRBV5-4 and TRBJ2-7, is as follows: ETGVTQSPTHLIKTRGQQVTLRCSSQSGHNTVSWYQQALGQGPQFIFQYYREEENGRGNFPPRFSGLQFPNYSSELNVNALELDDSALYLCASSPGGTTSYEQYFGPGTRLTVT.